The 9 T cell receptor beta chains below come from one sample, sequenced in a study of T cells after posttransplantation cyclophosphamide. TCRdb's table, derived via immunoSEQ multiplex PCR, lists solely in-frame clones and lacks some. This repertoire holds under 30,000 clones, and none appear only once. What was sequenced was PBMCs. The receptors were sampled from a woman aged 60-75 years in good health, CMV-negative, and a related stem cell transplant donor.

The sample holds many counts of this clone. The V call is TRBV19, the J call TRBJ2-7, with TRBD2 identical over 11 bases. The CDR3 extends over 16 amino acids. V shed 5 bases and J 0 bases; nucleotides not matched to a gene: 6. Germline CDR1 and CDR2: LNHDA and SQIVND (reference sequence). In DNA, the CDR3 is TGTGCCAGTAGTTTCGGACTAGCGGGTGGCTCCTACGAGCAGTACTTC. Amino acids: CASSFGLAGGSYEQYF.

This clone turned up a few times. The chain combines TRBV7-2 with TRBJ2-2; the match to TRBD1 covers 8 bases. J was trimmed by 8 bases and V by 0 bases; bases with no gene match: 8. This CDR3 comprises 16 residues. CDR1 SGHTA and CDR2 FQGNSA come from the germline V gene. The CDR3 bases are TGTGCCAGCAGCTTAGCCCAGGGGGCCCTCGGGGGGGAGCTGTTTTTT. This translates into CASSLAQGALGGELFF.

The sample holds many counts of this clone. The chain couples TRBV12-5 to TRBJ1-1; D is unclear. This CDR3 has 15 amino acids. With 0 bases removed from V and 6 bases from J, the gap between germline ends came to 14 bases. The germline V gene has CDR1 LGHNT and CDR2 FRNRAP. The CDR3 protein is CASGLVLGSGAEAFF. As DNA, the CDR3 is TGTGCTAGTGGTTTGGTACTTGGTTCAGGAGCTGAAGCTTTCTTT.

This clone was observed at least ten times. The V call is TRBV5-3, the J call TRBJ2-7; no reliable D call. TRBV5-3 is an ORF; its function is uncertain. Trimming removed 2 bases at V and 1 base at J, with 10 bases between. This CDR3 has 14 residues. As DNA, the CDR3 is TGTGCCAGAAGCTTCATAACACAGTCCTACGAGCAGTACTTC. Its translation is CARSFITQSYEQYF.

This clone was observed many times. This sequence joins TRBV7-3 and TRBJ2-4, with 7 bases identical to TRBD1. There are 14 residues in the CDR3. The V gene end was trimmed by 5 bases and the J gene end by 5 bases; junction bases not matched to a gene: 6. Germline loops: CDR1 SGHTA, CDR2 FQGTGA. This chain's CDR3 is CASSPDRVQNIQYF. CDR3 bases: TGTGCCAGCAGCCCTGACAGGGTGCAAAACATTCAGTACTTC.

This clone was seen at least ten times. This sequence joins TRBV7-9 and TRBJ2-1; D tentatively fits TRBD1 or TRBD2 (6 bases each). CDR1 is SEHNR, CDR2 FQNEAQ, per germline (reference sequence). Trimming stripped 1 base from V and 3 bases from J, with 19 bases between. The CDR3 extends over 18 amino acids. The CDR3 coding sequence is TGTGCCAGCAGCTTAGTAGGGGGAGGCGGCACACTCTACAATGAGCAGTTCTTC. Its translation: CASSLVGGGGTLYNEQFF. Using reference TRBV7-9 and TRBJ2-1 for the parts outside the CDR3, the full variable domain is DTGVSQNPRHKITKRGQNVTFRCDPISEHNRLYWYRQTLGQGPEFLTYFQNEAQLEKSRLLSDRFSAERPKGSFSTLEIQRTEQGDSAMYLCASSLVGGGGTLYNEQFFGPGTRLTVL.

This clone was seen at least ten times. The chain has TRBV27 and TRBJ1-6, with D perhaps matching TRBD1 (5 bases). Germline V CDR1 and CDR2: MNHEY, SMNVEV (reference sequence). The CDR3 is 17 residues long. Trimming pared 4 bases from V and 4 bases from J, leaving 17 bases between. The CDR3 DNA is TGTGCCAGCAGTTCAGCGTGGCAGGGAGGTTATAATTCACCCCTCCACTTT. Translating it yields CASSSAWQGGYNSPLHF.

In this sample, this clone turned up many times. The chain employs TRBV18 and TRBJ2-7; TRBD2 matches at 9 bases. Germline assignment: CDR1 KGHSH and CDR2 LQKENI. J lost 1 base, V lost 4 bases, and 2 bases had no gene match. The CDR3 runs to 14 residues. CDR3 coding DNA: TGTGCCAGCTCACTAGCGGGGGTTTCCTACGAGCAGTACTTC. Amino acid sequence: CASSLAGVSYEQYF.

This clone has a count of ten or more. The rearrangement links TRBV7-2 to TRBJ1-5; D is ambiguous. The CDR3 sequence is 17 residues long. The germline V and J ends were trimmed by 2 bases and 1 base, with 15 bases remaining between them. Germline V CDR1 and CDR2: SGHTA, FQGNSA. The CDR3 DNA follows: TGTGCCAGCAGCTTAAACACCATCAACCCCAGCAATCAGCCCCAGCATTTT. The encoded protein is CASSLNTINPSNQPQHF.